The 9 T cell receptor beta chains below come from one sample, sequenced in a study of blood T cell repertoires in COVID-19. Clones were sequenced by immunoSEQ multiplex PCR, and TCRdb holds only the in-frame ones, with some missing. The sample lists about 230,000 clones, approximately 80% seen once, with approximately 7% in the top ten. Specimen: peripheral blood. The receptor source for this set is a woman aged 50 to 60 with acute or convalescent COVID-19.

The chain links TRBV19 to TRBJ1-2, with D hard to call. Germline V lookup: CDR1 LNHDA, CDR2 SQIVND (reference sequence). Trimming left V 10 bases short and J 4 bases short, with 7 bases between. The CDR3 runs 10 residues. The CDR3 spells CATYSYGYTF. For the CDR3, the DNA is TGTGCCACTTACAGCTATGGCTACACCTTC. Looking up the rest from reference TRBV19 and TRBJ1-2 gives the full variable domain: DGGITQSPKYLFRKEGQNVTLSCEQNLNHDAMYWYRQDPGQGLRLIYYSQIVNDFQKGDIAEGYSVSREKKESFPLTVTSAQKNPTAFYLCATYSYGYTFGSGTRLTVV.

The rearrangement joins TRBV7-9 to TRBJ1-6, with a tentative D call TRBD1 (6 bases). The ends were cut back, 6 bases at V and 9 bases at J, with 15 bases in the middle. CDR1 and CDR2 (germline): SEHNR, FQNEAQ (reference sequence). The CDR3 has 14 residues. The CDR3 bases are TGTGCCAGCAGTCAACACCAGGGGAGTTCACCCCTCCACTTT. This codes for CASSQHQGSSPLHF. The full variable domain, completed using reference TRBV7-9 and TRBJ1-6, is DTGVSQNPRHKITKRGQNVTFRCDPISEHNRLYWYRQTLGQGPEFLTYFQNEAQLEKSRLLSDRFSAERPKGSFSTLEIQRTEQGDSAMYLCASSQHQGSSPLHFGNGTRLTVT.

J is TRBJ2-1 and V is TRBV11-3, with 10 bases aligning to TRBD2. This CDR3 has 16 amino acids. The germline gives CDR1 SGHNT, CDR2 YENEEA. V lost 6 bases to trimming and J lost 4 bases; unmatched junction nucleotides: 9. The CDR3 DNA reads as TGTGCCAGCAGTAGCGAGGGGACTAGCGTTTACAATGAGCAGTTCTTC. Protein: CASSSEGTSVYNEQFF.

The chain recombines TRBV5-1 with TRBJ2-5; D is uncertain. The CDR3 is 14 residues long. The V gene's germline CDR1 is SGHRS and CDR2 YFSETQ. V was pared by 4 bases and J by 0 bases, with 10 bases between. CDR3 bases: TGCGCCAGCAGCCGAGCTTCGGACCAAGAGACCCAGTACTTC. Its translation: CASSRASDQETQYF. Using reference TRBV5-1 and TRBJ2-5 for the parts outside the CDR3, the full variable domain is KAGVTQTPRYLIKTRGQQVTLSCSPISGHRSVSWYQQTPGQGLQFLFEYFSETQRNKGNFPGRFSGRQFSNSRSEMNVSTLELGDSALYLCASSRASDQETQYFGPGTRLLVL.

This rearrangement joins TRBV28 to TRBJ1-2, with D possibly matching TRBD1 (6 bases). V dropped 6 bases and J dropped 4 bases, with 18 bases sitting between them. The germline gives CDR1 MDHEN, CDR2 SYDVKM. The CDR3 loop spans 15 amino acids. The CDR3 bases are TGTGCCAGCAGGGCCGGGACAACCACCCTCTATGGCTACACCTTC. Its protein is CASRAGTTTLYGYTF.

Worth noting for this clone: Other DNA sequences within the sample encode an identical CDR3. V gene TRBV7-2 combines with J gene TRBJ1-3; D not resolved. Germline V lookup: CDR1 SGHTA, CDR2 FQGNSA. The CDR3 has 15 residues. Trimming took 1 base from V and 1 from J, leaving 8 bases between them. This chain's CDR3 is CASSLVPGSGNTIYF. In DNA form, the CDR3 reads TGTGCCAGCAGCTTAGTCCCGGGGTCTGGAAACACCATATATTTT.

This sequence joins TRBV19 and TRBJ1-2; 10 nucleotides align to TRBD1. The CDR3 is 15 amino acids. The V gene end was trimmed by 5 bases and the J gene end by 4 bases; junction bases not matched to a gene: 7. In germline, CDR1 is LNHDA, CDR2 SQIVND (reference sequence). CDR3 in DNA: TGTGCCAGTAGTGCGTCCGGGACAGGGGTCTATGGCTACACCTTC. Translation gives CASSASGTGVYGYTF.

This sequence joins TRBV10-2 and TRBJ1-2, with 11 nucleotides matching TRBD1. Trimming cost V 2 bases and J 8 bases; bases outside gene matches: 7. Germline V CDR1 and CDR2: WSHSY, SAAADI. This CDR3 spans 15 amino acids. The CDR3 loop is CASSENSGTGGGYTF. The CDR3 region has the DNA TGCGCCAGCAGTGAGAACTCCGGGACAGGGGGAGGCTACACCTTC.

The genes are TRBV28 and TRBJ2-7; 8 bases are shared with TRBD1. Trimming at V came to 6 bases and at J to 2 bases, leaving 9 bases not matched to a gene. In germline, CDR1 is MDHEN, CDR2 SYDVKM. The CDR3 has 15 residues. DNA of the CDR3: TGTGCCAGCAGGGTCGGACAGGGTGAAGCCTACGAGCAGTACTTC. Its protein is CASRVGQGEAYEQYF.